The rows below give T cell receptor beta chains drawn from one sample of a study of T cell clones after liver transplantation. The protocol was immunoSEQ multiplex PCR, while the TCRdb copy is restricted to in-frame clones and leaves out a portion. The sample has roughly 70,000 clones; around nine tenths are singletons. The specimen was CD4+ T cells from blood, collected before liver transplant. The receptors here all came from a human donor who received a liver transplant. Both conserved end residues are part of each CDR3. A D gene is named only where the DNA matches it firmly. Size tells how often a clone was seen (once, few, many) or the class of an expanded clone, and some rows leave it out.

j_call,clone_size,v_call,d_call,cdr3_length,cdr3_nt,cdr3_aa
TRBJ2-7,.,TRBV5-4,TRBD1,16,TGTGCCAGCAGCTTGGAGGGCCGGGACAGGGCTTACGAGCAGTACTTC,CASSLEGRDRAYEQYF
TRBJ2-1,.,TRBV11-2,.,13,TGTGCCAGCAGCTGGGACCACGGGAATGAGCAGTTCTTC,CASSWDHGNEQFF
TRBJ1-4,.,TRBV5-1,TRBD1,15,TGCGCCAGCAGCGACCCTCAGGGGGCAAATGAAAAACTGTTTTTT,CASSDPQGANEKLFF
TRBJ2-2,few,TRBV6-1,TRBD1,14,TGTGCCGGGCTCCTGTCAGGGGGCTCCGGGGAGCTGTTTTTT,CAGLLSGGSGELFF
TRBJ2-3,.,TRBV19,.,13,TGTGCCAGTAGTCGGAATCCCACAGATACGCAGTATTTT,CASSRNPTDTQYF
TRBJ2-7,.,TRBV28,TRBD1,17,TGTGCCAGCAGTTTCGGCAGGGGGCCCTCGATTTTATACGAGCAGTACTTC,CASSFGRGPSILYEQYF
TRBJ2-3,.,TRBV7-2,.,13,TGTGCCAGCAGCCCCTTCCGAGGGGATACGCAGTATTTT,CASSPFRGDTQYF
TRBJ2-3,.,TRBV5-1,TRBD1,18,TGCGCCAGCAGCTTGGTTGACCTGGCAGGGGGCCTAACAGATACGCAGTATTTT,CASSLVDLAGGLTDTQYF
TRBJ2-2,once,TRBV28,.,14,TGTGCCAGCACTAGGGCCACGAGGGGCGGGGAGCTGTTTTTT,CASTRATRGGELFF
TRBJ2-3,.,TRBV7-3,.,15,TGTGCCAGCAGCTTAACCGGTTTTTCCCCACGGGGGCAGTATTTT,CASSLTGFSPRGQYF
TRBJ2-7,.,TRBV2,TRBD2,13,TGTGCCAGCACGCTAGCGGGTCTCTCCGAGCAGTACTTC,CASTLAGLSEQYF
TRBJ1-5,.,TRBV7-9,TRBD1,14,TGTGCCAGCAGCAAGGGACAGGGAGGCCAGCCCCAGCATTTT,CASSKGQGGQPQHF
TRBJ1-2,.,TRBV30,TRBD1,12,TGTGCCTGGGAAACAGGGGGTGGTGGCTACACCTTC,CAWETGGGGYTF
TRBJ2-3,once,TRBV6-5,TRBD2,16,TGTGCCAGCAGTTACTCGAGACTAGCGGGGGTAGATACGCAGTATTTT,CASSYSRLAGVDTQYF
TRBJ2-1,once,TRBV15,TRBD1,14,TGTGCCACCCTTACCTCGGGACAGCGAAATGAGCAGTTCTTC,CATLTSGQRNEQFF
TRBJ1-2,few,TRBV7-3,.,14,TGTGCCAGCAGCAGCACCCAGGGGAACTATGGCTACACCTTC,CASSSTQGNYGYTF
TRBJ2-3,.,TRBV29-1,TRBD1,13,TGCAGCGTTGCACAGGGGAGCACAGATACGCAGTATTTT,CSVAQGSTDTQYF
TRBJ2-2,.,TRBV4-3,.,14,TGCGCCAGCAGCCAAGATTCCTACACCGGGGAGCTGTTTTTT,CASSQDSYTGELFF